The next 22 T cell receptor beta chains were all read from a single sample in a study of blood T cell repertoires in COVID-19. Profiling relied on immunoSEQ multiplex PCR, and the TCRdb table lists in-frame clones only, not all of them. The sample consists of 15,000 to 20,000 clones, 87% of them appearing once. Specimen: peripheral blood. These receptors originate from a human donor in a cohort sampled during active COVID-19.

On this clone: Other DNA sequences of this sample code for an identical CDR3. The chain has TRBV4-2 and TRBJ2-3; TRBD2 aligns across 10 bases. The CDR3 covers 17 residues. V lost 3 bases to trimming and J lost 5 bases; unmatched junction nucleotides: 11. Germline CDR1 is LGHNA and CDR2 is YNFKEQ. This chain's CDR3 is CASSQAGLAGAGDTQYF. CDR3 bases: TGTGCCAGCAGCCAGGCCGGTCTAGCGGGGGCTGGAGATACGCAGTATTTT.

V is TRBV9 and J is TRBJ1-5; D not resolved. The germline V gene encodes CDR1 SGDLS and CDR2 YYNGEE. Trimming left V 5 bases short and J 3 bases short, with 12 bases between. This CDR3 comprises 14 residues. CDR3 residues: CASSFSGDNQPQHF. The CDR3 region has the DNA TGTGCCAGCAGTTTCAGCGGAGACAATCAGCCCCAGCATTTT.

The chain is built from TRBV12-3 or TRBV12-4 and TRBJ1-2; 7 nucleotides match TRBD1. Trimming removed 4 bases from V and 10 bases from J; junction bases left unmatched: 6. The CDR3 is 12 amino acids. The CDR3 nucleotides are TGTGCCAGCAGTTCGGGACAGACTACCTACACCTTC. Translating it yields CASSSGQTTYTF.

The genes are TRBV5-1 and TRBJ2-3, with 11 positions matching TRBD2. The germline V gene encodes CDR1 SGHRS and CDR2 YFSETQ. With V trimmed by 5 bases and J by 2 bases, 4 bases remained unmatched. This CDR3 spans 15 amino acids. The DNA of the CDR3 is TGCGCCAGCAGGGAGGGACTAGCGGACACAGATACGCAGTATTTT. This sequence encodes CASREGLADTDTQYF. Full variable domain (outside the CDR3, taken from reference TRBV5-1 and TRBJ2-3): KAGVTQTPRYLIKTRGQQVTLSCSPISGHRSVSWYQQTPGQGLQFLFEYFSETQRNKGNFPGRFSGRQFSNSRSEMNVSTLELGDSALYLCASREGLADTDTQYFGPGTRLTVL.

The chain combines TRBV18 with TRBJ2-1, with 9 bases identical to TRBD2. Germline V gene lookup returns CDR1 KGHSH and CDR2 LQKENI. Trimming removed 3 bases from V and 0 bases from J; junction bases left unmatched: 12. The CDR3 extends over 19 amino acids. The CDR3, as DNA: TGTGCCAGCTCACCCCTCTCCTCCAGCGGGGGGCTCTCCTACAATGAGCAGTTCTTC. Its protein is CASSPLSSSGGLSYNEQFF.

The chain combines TRBV6-1 with TRBJ2-1; D is uncertain. The V gene's germline CDR1 is MNHNS and CDR2 SASEGT. The CDR3 covers 14 residues. V lost 1 base and J lost 4, with 8 bases in between. For the CDR3, the DNA is TGTGCCAGCAGTGAAGTGGCAGGATACAATGAGCAGTTCTTC. As protein: CASSEVAGYNEQFF.

The V and J genes are TRBV7-3 and TRBJ2-3; 7 bases fit TRBD1. CDR3 length: 17 residues. Germline assignment: CDR1 SGHTA and CDR2 FQGTGA. V gave up 4 bases and J gave up 3 bases; unmatched junction bases: 13. The chain's CDR3 is CASSSKTDRVSTDTQYF. CDR3 nucleotides: TGTGCCAGCAGCTCTAAGACAGACAGGGTCAGTACAGATACGCAGTATTTT.

This rearrangement joins TRBV11-3 to TRBJ1-1; D may be TRBD1 (6 bases). Germline V gene sequence: CDR1 SGHNT, CDR2 YENEEA. This CDR3 spans 13 amino acids. V gave up 4 bases and J gave up 1 base, with 7 bases separating them. CDR3 nucleotides: TGTGCCAGCAGCTGGACAGCGAACACTGAAGCTTTCTTT. It yields the protein CASSWTANTEAFF.

The chain joins TRBV11-3 to TRBJ2-2; 7 nucleotides agree with TRBD1. CDR1 is SGHNT, CDR2 YENEEA, per germline. This CDR3 comprises 15 residues. V shed 5 bases and J 8 bases; nucleotides not matched to a gene: 11. CDR3 protein: CASSEGARGTGELFF. As DNA, the CDR3 is TGTGCCAGCAGCGAGGGGGCCAGGGGCACGGGGGAGCTGTTTTTT.

The genes are TRBV23-1 and TRBJ2-7; a weak D match, TRBD2 (6 bases). TRBV23-1 has ORF status, its function being uncertain. This CDR3 is built from 18 residues. The germline V and J ends were trimmed by 0 bases and 9 bases, with 27 bases remaining between them. Here the CDR3 DNA reads TGCGCCAGCAGTCAATCCCGGTTCTTCGGAGGGGACCCCCCCCGGCAGTACTTC. It encodes CASSQSRFFGGDPPRQYF.

A single count supports this clone. The rearrangement joins TRBV11-2 to TRBJ2-5; perhaps TRBD2 as D (5 bases). The CDR3 spans 13 residues. From germline, CDR1 is SGHAT and CDR2 FQNNGV. Trimming shortened V by 1 base and J by 3 bases, and 6 bases separated the two germline ends. The CDR3 bases are TGTGCCAGCAGCTTAGGAGCGGAAGAGACCCAGTACTTC. It yields the protein CASSLGAEETQYF.

This clone was observed a single time. The V and J genes are TRBV3-1 (or the pseudogene TRBV3-2) and TRBJ1-2; D is unresolved. CDR1 and CDR2 from the germline V gene are LGHDT and YNNKEL (reference sequence). The CDR3 length is 14 residues. Deletions cut 6 bases from V and 2 bases from J, with 13 bases between. This CDR3 reads CASRRSTENYGYTF. The CDR3 DNA reads as TGTGCCAGCAGACGCTCCACAGAGAACTATGGCTACACCTTC.

This clone appeared a single time. The chain is built from TRBV9 and TRBJ1-1, with a tentative D call TRBD1 (6 bases). Germline V CDR1 and CDR2: SGDLS, YYNGEE. Trimming took off 0 bases at V and 0 bases at J, with 15 bases between the two ends. This CDR3 comprises 17 residues. The CDR3 is CASSVGLGGGLNTEAFF. In DNA form, the CDR3 reads TGTGCCAGCAGCGTAGGGCTAGGGGGTGGTCTGAACACTGAAGCTTTCTTT.

This sequence joins TRBV6-5 and TRBJ2-1, with D possibly TRBD2 on 7 matching bases. The CDR3 totals 14 residues. V gave up 5 bases and J gave up 6 bases, with 14 bases separating them. The germline CDR1 and CDR2 sequences are MNHEY and SVGAGI. CDR3: CASSPYGGRNEQFF. In DNA form, the CDR3 reads TGTGCCAGCAGTCCGTACGGGGGGCGCAATGAGCAGTTCTTC.

The genes are TRBV30 and TRBJ1-5, with a possible D match to TRBD1 (6 bases). Per germline, CDR1 GTSNPN and CDR2 SVGIG (reference sequence). Trimming removed 0 bases from V and 4 bases from J, with 13 bases in between. The CDR3 consists of 15 residues. In DNA form, the CDR3 reads TGTGCCTGGAGTGTAGCGGGGGCGCTAAATCAGCCCCAGCATTTT. Protein: CAWSVAGALNQPQHF.

This clone appeared a few times. The CDR3 nucleotides read TGTGCCAGCAGCCCGATCAGGGGTGGTCCCAGCGAGCAGTACTTC. Encoded protein: CASSPIRGGPSEQYF. The chain combines TRBV7-4 with TRBJ2-7, with D maybe TRBD1 (6 bases). V was cut by 5 bases and J by 6 bases, with 20 bases left in between. Germline V gene lookup returns CDR1 SGHVT and CDR2 SQSDAQ. CDR3 length: 15 amino acids.

The chain joins TRBV12-3 or TRBV12-4 to TRBJ2-7, with a tentative D call TRBD2 (5 bases). The CDR3 length is 13 residues. Trimming cost V 4 bases and J 9 bases, with 16 bases left between them. CDR3 sequence (DNA): TGTGCCAGCAGTTGGGGAGCCCGGATTGGGCAGTACTTC. Amino acids: CASSWGARIGQYF.

This chain connects TRBV14 to TRBJ2-3, with 9 bases lining up with TRBD1. The V gene end was trimmed by 3 bases and the J gene end by 4 bases; junction bases not matched to a gene: 11. The CDR3 consists of 17 residues. Germline V gene lookup returns CDR1 SGHDN and CDR2 FVKESK. The CDR3 loop reads CASSHRGGQGNADTQYF. CDR3 DNA: TGTGCCAGCAGCCATCGCGGAGGACAGGGGAACGCAGATACGCAGTATTTT. The whole variable domain, remainder taken from reference TRBV14 and TRBJ2-3, is EAGVTQFPSHSVIEKGQTVTLRCDPISGHDNLYWYRRVMGKEIKFLLHFVKESKQDESGMPNNRFLAERTGGTYSTLKVQPAELEDSGVYFCASSHRGGQGNADTQYFGPGTRLTVL.

As DNA, the CDR3 is TGTGCCAGCAGCTCAGGACTAGCGGGTCAAGAGACCCAGTACTTC. Translating it yields CASSSGLAGQETQYF. The J gene is TRBJ2-5, the V gene TRBV5-5, with 11 bases fitting TRBD2. Losses at the gene ends were 3 bases for V and 2 bases for J; bases not matched to a gene: 3. The CDR3 runs 15 residues. In germline, CDR1 is SGHKS, CDR2 YYEKEE (reference sequence).

This rearrangement joins TRBV29-1 to TRBJ2-3; 8 positions match TRBD1. This CDR3 is 13 amino acids long. Germline V gene lookup returns CDR1 SQVTM and CDR2 ANQGSEA. J gave up 6 bases and V 6 bases, and 8 bases lay outside the gene matches. This CDR3 reads CSVSGQGWDTQYF. CDR3 coding DNA: TGCAGCGTCTCAGGACAGGGTTGGGATACGCAGTATTTT.

J is TRBJ2-1 and V is TRBV5-1, with a tentative D call TRBD1 (7 bases). Trimming left V 4 bases short and J 9 bases short, with 23 bases between. Per the germline V gene, CDR1 is SGHRS and CDR2 is YFSETQ. The CDR3 runs 16 residues. DNA of the CDR3: TGCGCCAGCAGCCAGGGGGACGGGCGACTAGGGGCTGAGCAGTTCTTC. Its translation is CASSQGDGRLGAEQFF.

V gene TRBV6-1 combines with J gene TRBJ2-7; TRBD2 aligns across 14 bases. The V gene's germline CDR1 is MNHNS and CDR2 SASEGT. V was pared by 4 bases and J by 3 bases, with 5 bases of the junction left unmatched. This CDR3 has 16 amino acids. The CDR3 sequence: CASSATSGGVSYEQYF. The DNA for the CDR3 is TGTGCCAGCAGTGCGACTAGCGGGGGGGTGAGCTACGAGCAGTACTTC.